The present T cell receptor (beta chain) was sequenced within a study of T cell responses to AZD1222 COVID-19 vaccine. Both about-4-week and about-12-week second-dose recipients were combined. V was pared by 5 bases and J by 5 bases, with 12 bases of the junction left unmatched. This CDR3 is built from 18 residues. Per germline, CDR1 KGHDR and CDR2 SFDVKD. Regarding this clone: No antigen is known for it.

Profiled with immunoSEQ multiplex PCR; TCRdb holds only in-frame clones, not every one. The sample has over 130,000 clones, 88% seen once; the top ten hold more than 3%. General observations from the study: Among vaccine-associated CD4 TCRs, coverage spanned spike, with dominance at 160-218 and 743-854.

The material was peripheral blood, obtained 28 days after the second AZD1222 dose. The gene calls are TRBV24-1 and TRBJ2-2, with TRBD2 matching over 11 bases. The sequence was obtained from an adult who received the AZD1222 COVID-19 vaccine. CDR3 in amino acids: CATSGTSGSLFATGELFF. CDR3 nucleotide sequence: TGTGCCACCAGTGGTACTAGCGGGAGTTTGTTTGCAACCGGGGAGCTGTTTTTT.